What follows describes a single T cell receptor beta chain. The table came from immunoSEQ multiplex PCR; TCRdb's copy has only in-frame clones and leaves some out. Of over 50,000 clones detected, about 86% appear once; the ten largest clones hold approximately 2.4%. This record comes from a study of lymphopenia after photon versus proton radiotherapy. This CDR3 comprises 14 residues. The V end lost 0 bases, the J end lost 0 bases, and 9 bases lay between the germline ends. Germline V lookup: CDR1 GTSNPN, CDR2 SVGIG (reference sequence). The sequenced sample was peripheral blood, obtained from a patient treated with photon-based radiotherapy. This rearrangement joins TRBV30 to TRBJ2-7, with D possibly being TRBD1 (6 bases). The clonotype comes from a man in his forties with gastric cancer. The CDR3: CAWSVGGISYEQYF. In nucleotides, the CDR3 is TGTGCCTGGAGTGTAGGGGGAATCTCCTACGAGCAGTACTTC.